Sequencing of this TCR beta chain was carried out in a study of CD8 T cells in Susac syndrome. While CD8+ and CD4+ T cells were isolated negatively, TEMRA cells were enriched by FACS. When the RNA was reverse transcribed, random hexamers were used with an input of 0.5 to 1 ug. TCRdb used MiXCR to reprocess the immunoSEQ multiplex PCR reads, holding one entry per CDR3 protein. The repertoire includes about 200,000 distinct CDR3 sequences, roughly 96% of them detected once, and roughly 0.088% sits in the top ten. Source material: CD4+ T cells from PBMCs. This clonotype originated in a human donor with multiple sclerosis.

CDR3 nucleotide sequence: TGTGCCAGCAGCCAAGATTCTGGGAGCTACGAGCAGTACTTC. Its protein product is CASSQDSGSYEQYF. The V gene is TRBV3-1, the J gene TRBJ2-7; weak D call: TRBD2 (5 bases). Germline CDR1 reads LGHDT; CDR2 reads YNNKEL (reference sequence). The CDR3 length is 14 residues. V lost 0 bases and J 3 bases, leaving 9 bases between the germline ends.